This passage covers 23 T cell receptor beta chains from one sample sequenced in a study of blood T cells in healthy people across ages. Through a sample-barcoded 5' primer and a J-beta primer mix, a second PCR was run for about 6 to 11 cycles. TCRdb fed the 5' RACE reads into MiXCR, producing one record per CDR3 protein. The sample shows about 640,000 distinct CDR3 sequences, under 65% of them seen only once. The sequencing input was blood. All receptors derive from a man aged 55-75 years in good health.

This clonotype was seen a handful of times. V and J are TRBV14 and TRBJ1-4; 7 bases map to TRBD1. CDR1 and CDR2 (germline): SGHDN, FVKESK. The J segment lost 7 bases and the V segment lost 5 bases, leaving 10 bases of the junction unmatched. This CDR3 spans 15 amino acids. The CDR3 is CASSTNRGGFEKLFF. CDR3 nucleotide sequence: TGTGCCAGCAGCACAAACAGGGGCGGGTTTGAAAAACTGTTTTTT.

This clonotype was found many times. The genes are TRBV5-1 and TRBJ2-6; the D is unclear. CDR1 SGHRS and CDR2 YFSETQ come from the germline V gene. CDR3 length: 17 amino acids. Trimming left V 3 bases short and J 0 bases short, with 13 bases between. The CDR3 DNA follows: TGCGCCAGCAGCTCGGGTACAGCGAACTCTGGGGCCAACGTCCTGACTTTC. Encoded protein: CASSSGTANSGANVLTF.

This chain links TRBV25-1 with TRBJ2-1; tentatively, D is TRBD1 or TRBD2 (5 bases each). The J call may be faulty, since TRBJ2-7 better matches the DNA end. In germline, CDR1 is MGHDK, CDR2 SYGVNS. CDR3 length: 16 residues. The CDR3 loop is CASSESWGSSYNEQYF. The CDR3, as DNA: TGTGCCAGCAGTGAATCCTGGGGGAGCTCCTACAATGAGCAGTACTTC.

The chain carries TRBV20-1 and TRBJ1-1; weak D call: TRBD1 (6 bases). CDR1 DFQATT and CDR2 SNEGSKA come from the germline V gene (reference sequence). The ends were cut back, 5 bases at V and 0 bases at J, with 13 bases in the middle. The CDR3 is made up of 14 amino acids. In DNA form, the CDR3 reads TGCAGTGCTCAAGACGGGGGCATGAACACTGAAGCTTTCTTT. It is translated as CSAQDGGMNTEAFF.

The CDR3 region has the DNA TGCAGTGCTAAGGCCTCCCCCTTGGGCGAGCAGTACTTC. Protein sequence: CSAKASPLGEQYF. The chain links TRBV20-1 to TRBJ2-4; no clear D gene. The J call may be mistaken, given a closer DNA end match to TRBJ2-7. Germline CDR1 is DFQATT and CDR2 is SNEGSKA (reference sequence). The CDR3 has 13 residues.

J is TRBJ2-5 and V is TRBV10-2, with 10 bases that match TRBD2. The CDR3 is 17 residues long. Losses at the gene ends were 5 bases for V and 4 bases for J; bases not matched to a gene: 13. CDR1 WSHSY and CDR2 SAAADI come from the germline V gene. The CDR3 sequence is CASSPAGRAGGSETQYF. The CDR3 DNA reads as TGCGCCAGCAGTCCAGCGGGTAGAGCGGGGGGGTCAGAGACCCAGTACTTC.

J is TRBJ2-1 and V is TRBV6-2 or TRBV6-3; the D gene is possibly TRBD1 (5 bases). The J call may be incorrect, as the DNA end agrees better with TRBJ2-7. The germline V gene encodes CDR1 MNHEY and CDR2 SVGEGT. CDR3 length: 16 amino acids. The CDR3 here is CASSYSGQSSYNEQYF. The CDR3 bases are TGTGCCAGCAGTTACTCGGGGCAGAGCTCCTACAATGAGCAGTACTTC.

V is TRBV5-8 and J is TRBJ2-7; TRBD1 might be the D (5 bases). The CDR3 consists of 16 residues. V lost 4 bases and J lost 1, with 18 bases in between. CDR1 is SGHTS, CDR2 YDEGEE, per germline. CDR3 in amino acids: CASSITRDMSSYEQYF. The CDR3 DNA sequence: TGTGCCAGCAGCATAACCAGGGATATGTCGTCCTACGAGCAGTACTTC.

This chain joins TRBV12-3 or TRBV12-4 and TRBJ2-7; D is possibly TRBD2 (6 bases). V lost 6 bases to trimming and J lost 4 bases, with 16 bases between them. The CDR3 loop spans 14 amino acids. CDR3 coding DNA: TGTGCCAGCAGCCCCCCCCGGGGGATTTACGAGCAGTACTTC. It yields the protein CASSPPRGIYEQYF.

This clonotype has more than one count but fewer than ten. The V call is TRBV5-1, the J call TRBJ1-5; D not resolved. V lost 3 bases and J lost 0, with 4 bases in between. This CDR3 spans 13 amino acids. Germline V CDR1 and CDR2: SGHRS, YFSETQ. The CDR3 nucleotides are TGCGCCAGCAGCTCGGATAGCAATCAGCCCCAGCATTTT. It is translated as CASSSDSNQPQHF.

The chain's CDR3 is CASSYGRANTEAFF. The DNA for the CDR3 is TGTGCCAGCAGTTACGGCAGGGCGAACACTGAAGCTTTCTTT. The J gene is TRBJ1-1, the V gene TRBV6-6; the D gene is possibly TRBD1 (5 bases). Germline CDR1 is MNHNY and CDR2 is SVGAGI (reference sequence). The CDR3 runs to 14 residues. V lost 2 bases, J lost 1 base, and 8 bases lay in between.

The chain combines TRBV6-5 with TRBJ2-6; D is uncertain. The V gene's germline CDR1 is MNHEY and CDR2 SVGAGI. Trimming cost V 0 bases and J 11 bases, with 11 bases left between them. The CDR3 has 14 residues. CDR3 sequence: CASSYSGSRDVLTF. CDR3 coding DNA: TGTGCCAGCAGTTACTCGGGCTCTAGGGACGTCCTGACTTTC.

This chain's CDR3 is CSARDFGGQDIQYF. The CDR3 bases are TGCAGTGCTAGAGATTTCGGGGGGCAGGACATTCAGTACTTC. The chain has TRBV20-1 and TRBJ2-4, with D perhaps matching TRBD2 (7 bases). The CDR3 runs 14 residues. Trimming stripped 0 bases from V and 8 bases from J, with 14 bases between. Per the germline V gene, CDR1 is DFQATT and CDR2 is SNEGSKA (reference sequence).

This clonotype has just a few counts. The chain employs TRBV2 and TRBJ2-1; the D gene could be TRBD1 or TRBD2 (8 bases each). V lost 6 bases to trimming and J lost 9 bases, with 21 bases between them. Germline V lookup: CDR1 SNHLY, CDR2 FYNNEI. The CDR3 runs 15 residues. The CDR3: CASSREGTGATEQFF. The CDR3 DNA reads as TGTGCCAGCAGCCGGGAGGGGACAGGCGCGACTGAGCAGTTCTTC.

The rearrangement joins TRBV21-1 to TRBJ2-5. TRBV21-1 is a pseudogene. The CDR3 contains 15 residues. DNA for the CDR3: TGTGCCAGCAGCAAACTAGAGGACCGCCAAGAGACCCAGTACTTC. This codes for CASSKLEDRQETQYF.

The J gene is TRBJ2-5, the V gene TRBV18; D possibly corresponds to TRBD1 (5 bases). Judging by the DNA end, TRBJ2-7 fits better; the J call may be wrong. The CDR3 is made up of 14 amino acids. Germline CDR1 reads KGHSH; CDR2 reads LQKENI. The CDR3 spells CASSSRRGSGEQYF. CDR3 nucleotide sequence: TGTGCCAGCTCATCGCGTAGGGGATCGGGCGAGCAGTACTTC.

The rearrangement joins TRBV29-1 to TRBJ1-2; D is unresolved. Germline V gives CDR1 SQVTM, CDR2 ANQGSEA. The V end lost 7 bases, the J end lost 5 bases, and 17 bases lay between the germline ends. This CDR3 is 13 amino acids long. In nucleotides, the CDR3 is TGCAGCGCCTCCTCGAATTTACATTATGGCTACACCTTC. Its translation: CSASSNLHYGYTF.

The V and J genes are TRBV6-6 and TRBJ2-5; 7 bases are a match to TRBD1. The V gene end was trimmed by 6 bases and the J gene end by 4 bases; junction bases not matched to a gene: 8. The CDR3 sequence is 14 residues long. Germline V gene sequence: CDR1 MNHNY, CDR2 SVGAGI (reference sequence). The CDR3 region has the DNA TGTGCCAGCAGCCCAACAGGGGCAGGAGAGACCCAGTACTTC. It specifies CASSPTGAGETQYF.

This clonotype was observed a few times. CDR3 sequence reads: CSVERGLGEQFF. The CDR3 DNA follows: TGCAGCGTTGAGCGGGGGCTGGGTGAGCAGTTCTTC. This rearrangement joins TRBV29-1 to TRBJ2-1, with D tentatively TRBD2 (7 bases). Deletions cut 3 bases from V and 9 bases from J, with 12 bases between. This CDR3 comprises 12 residues. The germline V gene has CDR1 SQVTM and CDR2 ANQGSEA.

This clonotype appeared once. The V and J genes are TRBV29-1 and TRBJ2-3; possibly TRBD1 for D (7 bases). The CDR3 spans 14 residues. V was shortened by 1 base and J by 9 bases, with 17 bases between the two germline ends. The germline CDR1 and CDR2 sequences are SQVTM and ANQGSEA. The CDR3 sequence is CSVEARGEPGTQYF. The CDR3 DNA reads as TGCAGCGTTGAAGCCAGGGGGGAACCAGGGACGCAGTATTTT.

The chain links TRBV20-1 to TRBJ2-5; 11 bases agree with TRBD2. CDR1 and CDR2 from the germline V gene are DFQATT and SNEGSKA (reference sequence). The length of the CDR3 is 15 residues. V shed 4 bases and J 2 bases; nucleotides not matched to a gene: 6. CDR3 residues: CSATPRTSGQETQYF. DNA for the CDR3: TGCAGTGCTACCCCCAGGACTAGCGGGCAAGAGACCCAGTACTTC.

The chain employs TRBV9 and TRBJ1-2; D is unclear. The CDR3 is made up of 15 amino acids. Germline CDR1 reads SGDLS; CDR2 reads YYNGEE. V was cut by 0 bases and J by 3 bases, with 12 bases left in between. The DNA of the CDR3 is TGTGCCAGCAGCGTAGACTACTCCAGCTACTATGGCTACACCTTC. This gives the protein CASSVDYSSYYGYTF.

The chain carries TRBV15 and TRBJ1-2, with D maybe TRBD1 (5 bases). Germline V gives CDR1 LNHNV, CDR2 YYDKDF (reference sequence). Trimming cost V 1 base and J 1 base, with 16 bases left between them. The CDR3 is 17 amino acids. The CDR3 sequence: CATSRGEGPFYNYGYTF. The CDR3 DNA reads as TGTGCCACCAGCAGAGGAGAGGGGCCATTCTATAACTATGGCTACACCTTC.